This entry describes one TCR beta chain. Its antigen is still unknown. The data belong to a study of cytomegalovirus exposure and HLA in healthy donors. Trimming took 2 bases from V and 8 from J, leaving 15 bases between them. In germline, CDR1 is MGHRA, CDR2 YSYEKL. This CDR3 comprises 14 residues. The assay was immunoSEQ multiplex PCR, and TCRdb's table has in-frame clones only and misses some. The sample shows 90,000 or so clones, about 85% of them seen only once. Study results and caveats: Researchers counted 150 to 200 TCR beta chains as cytomegalovirus-associated. Rarity held for most TCR sequences, but there were some public TCRs that occurred in many donors.

Sequences were obtained from PBMCs. The chain carries TRBV4-1 and TRBJ1-2, with D uncertain. This receptor was obtained from a man between 18 and 29 years old in good health and CMV-seropositive. Here the CDR3 reads CASSQTGFVGGYTF. The CDR3, as DNA: TGCGCCAGCAGCCAAACGGGTTTTGTCGGCGGCTACACCTTC.